The clone carrying this TCR beta chain was seen repeatedly, ten times or more. The entry originates in a study of regulatory T cells in long-lasting Graves disease. Time point denoted: newly diagnosed GD, antithyroid drugs for less than 3 months. TCR sequences were obtained from RNA taken from PBMCs. CDR3 length equals 16 residues. The J segment lost 2 bases and the V segment lost 4 bases, leaving 7 bases of the junction unmatched. According to the study, TCR beta libraries were built with iRepertoire HTBI primers and CDR3-region Arm-PCR. TCRdb reprocessed the multiplex PCR reads via MiXCR and lists one record per CDR3 protein. The sample includes about 450,000 distinct CDR3 sequences, around 15% of them seen just once. These data were likewise used in another study, on T cells in Graves' hyperthyroidism and ophthalmopathy.

This TCR derives from a woman in her twenties or thirties with Graves disease. The rearrangement joins TRBV12-3 or TRBV12-4 to TRBJ2-7; TRBD2 matches 11 bases. Sequenced here: peripheral blood mononuclear cells (PBMCs), sampled at new diagnosis, from a patient treated with antithyroid drugs. CDR3 nucleotide sequence: TGTGCCAGCAGTTCCATGACTAGCGGGACAGCCTACGAGCAGTACTTC. Translated, it gives CASSSMTSGTAYEQYF.